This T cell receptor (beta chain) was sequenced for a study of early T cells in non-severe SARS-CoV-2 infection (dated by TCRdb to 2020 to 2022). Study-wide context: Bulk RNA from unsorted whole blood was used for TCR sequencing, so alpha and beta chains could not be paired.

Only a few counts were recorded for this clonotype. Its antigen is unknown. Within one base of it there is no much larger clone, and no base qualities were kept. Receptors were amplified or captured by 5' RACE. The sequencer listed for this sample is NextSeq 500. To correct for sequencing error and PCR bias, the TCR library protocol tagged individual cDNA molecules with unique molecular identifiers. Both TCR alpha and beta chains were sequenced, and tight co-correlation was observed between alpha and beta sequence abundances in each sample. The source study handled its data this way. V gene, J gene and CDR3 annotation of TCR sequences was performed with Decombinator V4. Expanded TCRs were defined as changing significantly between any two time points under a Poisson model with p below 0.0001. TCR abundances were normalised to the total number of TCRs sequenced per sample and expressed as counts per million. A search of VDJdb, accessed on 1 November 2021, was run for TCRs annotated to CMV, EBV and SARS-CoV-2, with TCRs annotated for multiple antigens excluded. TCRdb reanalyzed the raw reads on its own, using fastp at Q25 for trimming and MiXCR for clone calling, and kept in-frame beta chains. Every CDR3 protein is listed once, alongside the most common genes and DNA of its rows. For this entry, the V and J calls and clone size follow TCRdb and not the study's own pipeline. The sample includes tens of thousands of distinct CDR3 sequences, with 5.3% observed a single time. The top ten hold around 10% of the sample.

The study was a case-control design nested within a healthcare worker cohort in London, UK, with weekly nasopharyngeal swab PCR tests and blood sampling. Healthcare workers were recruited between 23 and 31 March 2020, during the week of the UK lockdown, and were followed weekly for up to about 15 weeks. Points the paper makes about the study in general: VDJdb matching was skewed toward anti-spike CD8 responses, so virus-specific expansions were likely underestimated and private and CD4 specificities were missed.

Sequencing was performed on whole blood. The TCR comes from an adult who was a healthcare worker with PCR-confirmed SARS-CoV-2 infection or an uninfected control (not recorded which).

The DNA sequence is TGTGCCAGCAGTTACTCCGCAGGACCCACCGGGGAGCTGTTTTTT. This is translated as CASSYSAGPTGELFF. The rearrangement combines TRBV6-6 with TRBJ2-2, with the D gene not confidently named. The CDR3 numbers 15 residues from cysteine through phenylalanine. Only CDR3 DNA remains: 45 bases, in frame from the first base. The germline ends are 9 bases apart after V is trimmed by 0 bases and J by 4 bases. As encoded in the germline V gene (reference sequence), CDR1 is MNHNY while CDR2 is SVGAGI.